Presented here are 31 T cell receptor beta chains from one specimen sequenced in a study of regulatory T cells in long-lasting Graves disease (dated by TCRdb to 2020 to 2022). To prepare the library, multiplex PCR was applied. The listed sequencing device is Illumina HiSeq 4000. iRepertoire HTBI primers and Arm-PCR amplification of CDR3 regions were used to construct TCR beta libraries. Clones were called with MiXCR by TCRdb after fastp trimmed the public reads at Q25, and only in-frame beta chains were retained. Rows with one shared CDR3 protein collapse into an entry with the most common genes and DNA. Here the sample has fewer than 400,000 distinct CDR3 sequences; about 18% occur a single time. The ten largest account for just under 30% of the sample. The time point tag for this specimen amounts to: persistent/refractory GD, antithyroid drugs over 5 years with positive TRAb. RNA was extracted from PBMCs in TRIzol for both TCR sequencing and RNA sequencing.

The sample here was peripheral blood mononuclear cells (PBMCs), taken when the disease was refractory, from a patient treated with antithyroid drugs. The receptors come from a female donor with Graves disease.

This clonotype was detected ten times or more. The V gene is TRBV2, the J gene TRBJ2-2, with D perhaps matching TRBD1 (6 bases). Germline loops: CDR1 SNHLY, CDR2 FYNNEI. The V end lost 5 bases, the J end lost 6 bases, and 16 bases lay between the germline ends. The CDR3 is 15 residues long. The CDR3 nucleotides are TGTGCCAGCAGTCAGGACAGCGGACAAGCCGGGGAGCTGTTTTTT. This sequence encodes CASSQDSGQAGELFF.

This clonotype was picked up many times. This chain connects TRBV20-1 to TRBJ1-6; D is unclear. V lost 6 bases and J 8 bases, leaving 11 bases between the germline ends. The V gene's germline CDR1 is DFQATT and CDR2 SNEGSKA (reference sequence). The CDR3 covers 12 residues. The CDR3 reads CSALRVDSPLHF. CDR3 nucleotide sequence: TGCAGTGCCTTACGAGTGGATTCACCCCTCCACTTT.

In nucleotides, the CDR3 is TGTGCCAGCAGTTACCTCCGGGACAGACCCTACGAGCAGTACTTC. Residues: CASSYLRDRPYEQYF. The rearrangement joins TRBV6-2 or TRBV6-3 to TRBJ2-7; 7 bases map to TRBD1. The CDR3 loop spans 15 amino acids. Per germline, CDR1 MNHEY and CDR2 SVGEGT. J gave up 2 bases and V 2 bases, and 6 bases lay outside the gene matches.

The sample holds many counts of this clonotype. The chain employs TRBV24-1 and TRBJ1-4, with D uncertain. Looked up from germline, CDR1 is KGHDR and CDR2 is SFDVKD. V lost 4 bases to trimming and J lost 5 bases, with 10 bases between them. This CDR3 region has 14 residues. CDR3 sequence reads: CATSDPAQNEKLFF. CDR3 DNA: TGTGCCACCAGTGACCCTGCCCAAAATGAAAAACTGTTTTTT.

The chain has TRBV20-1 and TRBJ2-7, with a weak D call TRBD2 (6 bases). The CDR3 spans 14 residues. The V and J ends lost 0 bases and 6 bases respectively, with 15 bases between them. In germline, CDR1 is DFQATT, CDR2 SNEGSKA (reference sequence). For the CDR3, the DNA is TGCAGTGCTAGAGACTTAAGACTAGTTCTCGAGCAGTACTTC. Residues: CSARDLRLVLEQYF.

CDR3 sequence (DNA): TGTGCCAGCAGCCGGGGCAGTGAGGCTGAAGCTTTCTTT. It encodes CASSRGSEAEAFF. The chain has TRBV7-9 and TRBJ1-1; D might be TRBD1 (5 bases). CDR1 SEHNR and CDR2 FQNEAQ come from the germline V gene (reference sequence). The CDR3 covers 13 residues. Trimming stripped 5 bases from V and 6 bases from J, with 13 bases between.

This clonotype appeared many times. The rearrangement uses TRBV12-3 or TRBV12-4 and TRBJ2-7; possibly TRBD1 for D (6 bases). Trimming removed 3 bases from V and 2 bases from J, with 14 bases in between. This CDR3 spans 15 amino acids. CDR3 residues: CASSLSRDTPYEQYF. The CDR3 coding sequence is TGTGCCAGCAGTTTGAGCCGGGACACCCCCTACGAGCAGTACTTC.

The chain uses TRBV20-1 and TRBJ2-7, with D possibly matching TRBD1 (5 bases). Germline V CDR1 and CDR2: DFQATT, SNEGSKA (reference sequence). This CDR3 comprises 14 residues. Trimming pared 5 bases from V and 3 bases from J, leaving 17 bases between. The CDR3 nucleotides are TGCAGTGCTCACCAGACAGTAGGATACTACGAGCAGTACTTC. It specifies CSAHQTVGYYEQYF.

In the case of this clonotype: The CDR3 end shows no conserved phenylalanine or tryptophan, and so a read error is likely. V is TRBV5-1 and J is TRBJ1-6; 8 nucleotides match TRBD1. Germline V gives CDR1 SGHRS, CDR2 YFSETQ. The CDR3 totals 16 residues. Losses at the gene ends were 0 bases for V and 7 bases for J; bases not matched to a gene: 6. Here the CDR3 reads CASSLAPGGSNSPLHS. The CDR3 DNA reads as TGCGCCAGCAGCTTGGCCCCAGGGGGCTCAAATTCACCCCTCCACTCT.

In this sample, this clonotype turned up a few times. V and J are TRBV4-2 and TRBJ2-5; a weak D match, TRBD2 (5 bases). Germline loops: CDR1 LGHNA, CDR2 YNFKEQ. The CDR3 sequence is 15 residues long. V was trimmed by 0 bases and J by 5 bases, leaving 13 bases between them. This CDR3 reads CASSQEPTRPETQYF. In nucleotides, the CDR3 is TGTGCCAGCAGCCAAGAGCCTACTAGACCCGAGACCCAGTACTTC.

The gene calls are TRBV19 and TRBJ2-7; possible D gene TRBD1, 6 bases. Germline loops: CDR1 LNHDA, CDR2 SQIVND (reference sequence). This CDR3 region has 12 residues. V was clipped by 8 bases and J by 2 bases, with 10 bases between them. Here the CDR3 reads CASGDIAYEQYF. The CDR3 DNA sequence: TGTGCCAGTGGGGACATCGCCTACGAGCAGTACTTC. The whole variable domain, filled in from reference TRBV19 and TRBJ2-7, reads DGGITQSPKYLFRKEGQNVTLSCEQNLNHDAMYWYRQDPGQGLRLIYYSQIVNDFQKGDIAEGYSVSREKKESFPLTVTSAQKNPTAFYLCASGDIAYEQYFGPGTRLTVT.

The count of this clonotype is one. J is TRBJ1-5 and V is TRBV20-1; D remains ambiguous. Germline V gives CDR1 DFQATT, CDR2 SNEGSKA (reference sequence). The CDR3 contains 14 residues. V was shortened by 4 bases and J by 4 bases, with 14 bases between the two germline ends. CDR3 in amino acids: CSAMRVRGNQPQHF. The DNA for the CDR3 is TGCAGTGCTATGAGGGTGCGGGGAAATCAGCCCCAGCATTTT.

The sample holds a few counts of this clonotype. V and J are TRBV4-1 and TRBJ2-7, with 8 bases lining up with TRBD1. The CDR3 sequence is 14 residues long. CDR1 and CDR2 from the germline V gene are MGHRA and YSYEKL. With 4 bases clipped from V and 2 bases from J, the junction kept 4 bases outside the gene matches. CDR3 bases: TGCGCCAGCAGCCTACCGGACAGGGCCTACGAGCAGTACTTC. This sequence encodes CASSLPDRAYEQYF.

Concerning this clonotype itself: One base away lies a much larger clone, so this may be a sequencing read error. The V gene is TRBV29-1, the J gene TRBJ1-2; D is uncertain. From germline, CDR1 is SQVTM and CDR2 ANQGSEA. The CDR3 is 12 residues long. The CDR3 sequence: CSATTVNYDYTF. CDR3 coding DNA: TGCAGCGCAACGACTGTCAACTATGACTACACCTTC.

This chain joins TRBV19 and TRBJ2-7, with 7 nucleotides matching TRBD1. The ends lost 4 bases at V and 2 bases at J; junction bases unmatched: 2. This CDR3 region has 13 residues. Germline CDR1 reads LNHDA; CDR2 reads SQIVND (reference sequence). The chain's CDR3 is CASSTGQTYEQYF. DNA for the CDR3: TGTGCCAGTAGTACGGGACAGACCTACGAGCAGTACTTC.

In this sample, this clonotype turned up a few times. CDR3 DNA sequence: TGTGCCAGCAGTGATGGACGGCCCAAAACGCCCCAGCATTTT. This gives the protein CASSDGRPKTPQHF. This chain uses TRBV6-4 with TRBJ1-5; D is undetermined. V was trimmed by 3 bases and J by 9 bases, leaving 15 bases between them. The germline gives CDR1 MRHNA, CDR2 SNTAGT. The CDR3 totals 14 residues.

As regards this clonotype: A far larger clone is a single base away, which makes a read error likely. CDR3 protein: CASTPPGLYNEQLF. The CDR3 nucleotides read TGTGCCAGCACCCCCCCGGGGCTCTACAATGAGCAGTTATTC. J is TRBJ2-1 and V is TRBV7-9; possibly TRBD1 or TRBD2 for D (5 bases each). The CDR3 length is 14 residues. CDR1 and CDR2 (germline): SEHNR, FQNEAQ (reference sequence).

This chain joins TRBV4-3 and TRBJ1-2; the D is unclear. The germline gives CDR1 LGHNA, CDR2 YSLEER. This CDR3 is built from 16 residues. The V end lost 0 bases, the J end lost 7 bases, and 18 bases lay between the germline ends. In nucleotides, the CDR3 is TGCGCCAGCAGCCAAGACCTCGGACTTAAGTTGGCTGGCTACACCTTC. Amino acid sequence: CASSQDLGLKLAGYTF.

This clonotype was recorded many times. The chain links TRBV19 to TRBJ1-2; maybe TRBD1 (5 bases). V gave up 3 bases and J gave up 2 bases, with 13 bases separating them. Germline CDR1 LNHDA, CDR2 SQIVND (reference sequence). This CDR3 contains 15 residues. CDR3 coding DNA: TGTGCCAGTAGTATCCTGGGACCCGGGAACTATGGCTACACCTTC. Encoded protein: CASSILGPGNYGYTF.

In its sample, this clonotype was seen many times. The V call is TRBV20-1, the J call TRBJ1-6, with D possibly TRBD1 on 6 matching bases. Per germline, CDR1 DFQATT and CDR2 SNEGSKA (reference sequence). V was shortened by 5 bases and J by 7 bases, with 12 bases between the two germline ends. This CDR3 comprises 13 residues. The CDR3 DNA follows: TGCAGTGCTGGGGGAAGGGGGAATTCACCCCTCCACTTT. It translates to CSAGGRGNSPLHF.

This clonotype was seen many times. The CDR3 DNA is TGTGCCAGCAGTGAAGAGGGAGGGGGAAACATTCAGTACTTC. As protein: CASSEEGGGNIQYF. The rearrangement links TRBV2 to TRBJ2-4; tentatively, D is TRBD2 (7 bases). Trimming removed 1 base at V and 6 bases at J, with 10 bases between. CDR3 size: 14 residues. CDR1 and CDR2 from the germline V gene are SNHLY and FYNNEI. The variable domain in full, with the rest retrieved from reference TRBV2 and TRBJ2-4, is EPEVTQTPSHQVTQMGQEVILRCVPISNHLYFYWYRQILGQKVEFLVSFYNNEISEKSEIFDDQFSVERPDGSNFTLKIRSTKLEDSAMYFCASSEEGGGNIQYFGAGTRLSVL.

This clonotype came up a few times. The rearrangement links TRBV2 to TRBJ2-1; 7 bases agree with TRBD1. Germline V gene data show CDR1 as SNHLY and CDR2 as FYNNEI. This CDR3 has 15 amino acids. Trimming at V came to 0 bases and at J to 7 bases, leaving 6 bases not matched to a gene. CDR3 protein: CASSEAPAGGNEQFF. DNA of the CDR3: TGTGCCAGCAGTGAAGCGCCGGCAGGGGGAAATGAGCAGTTCTTC.

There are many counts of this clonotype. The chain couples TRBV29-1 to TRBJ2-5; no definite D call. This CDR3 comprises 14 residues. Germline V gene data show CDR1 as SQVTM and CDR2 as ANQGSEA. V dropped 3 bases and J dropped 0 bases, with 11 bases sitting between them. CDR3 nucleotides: TGCAGCGTTGAGGTCGCACCGTACCAAGAGACCCAGTACTTC. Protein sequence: CSVEVAPYQETQYF.

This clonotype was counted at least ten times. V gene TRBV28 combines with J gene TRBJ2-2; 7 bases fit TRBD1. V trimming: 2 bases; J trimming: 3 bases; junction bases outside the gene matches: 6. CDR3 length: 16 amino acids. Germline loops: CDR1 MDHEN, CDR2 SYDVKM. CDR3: CASSLRQGTDTGELFF. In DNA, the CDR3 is TGTGCCAGCAGTTTAAGACAGGGTACGGACACCGGGGAGCTGTTTTTT.

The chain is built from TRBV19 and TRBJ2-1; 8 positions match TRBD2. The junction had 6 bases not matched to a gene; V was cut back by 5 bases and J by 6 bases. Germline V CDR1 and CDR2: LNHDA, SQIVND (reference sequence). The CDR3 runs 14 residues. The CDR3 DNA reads TGTGCCAGTAGTGTGTTAGCGGGATCCAATGAGCAGTTCTTC. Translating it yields CASSVLAGSNEQFF.

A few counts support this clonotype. The CDR3: CATSTRDGYGYTF. The CDR3 DNA reads as TGTGCCACCAGCACAAGGGACGGCTATGGCTACACCTTC. The rearrangement uses TRBV15 and TRBJ1-2; perhaps TRBD1 as D (5 bases). Trimming took off 4 bases at V and 4 bases at J, with 10 bases between the two ends. CDR1 is LNHNV, CDR2 YYDKDF, per germline (reference sequence). This CDR3 comprises 13 residues.

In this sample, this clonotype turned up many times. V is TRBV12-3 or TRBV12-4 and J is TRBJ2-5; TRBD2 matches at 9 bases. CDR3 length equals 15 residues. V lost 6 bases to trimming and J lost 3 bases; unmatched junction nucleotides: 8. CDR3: CASSRPTSGEETQYF. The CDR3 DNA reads TGTGCCAGCAGCCGCCCGACTAGCGGAGAAGAGACCCAGTACTTC.

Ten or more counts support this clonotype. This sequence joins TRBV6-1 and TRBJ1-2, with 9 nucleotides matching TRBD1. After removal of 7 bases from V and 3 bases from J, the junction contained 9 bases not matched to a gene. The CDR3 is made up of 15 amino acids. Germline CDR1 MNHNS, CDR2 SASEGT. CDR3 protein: CASNPNRGHDYGYTF. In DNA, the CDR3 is TGTGCCAGCAACCCTAACAGGGGGCACGACTATGGCTACACCTTC.

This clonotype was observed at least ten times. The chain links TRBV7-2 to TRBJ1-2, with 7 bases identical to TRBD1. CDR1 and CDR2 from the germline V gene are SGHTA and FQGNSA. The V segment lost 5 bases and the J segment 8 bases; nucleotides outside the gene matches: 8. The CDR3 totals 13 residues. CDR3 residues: CASSQRAGGGYTF. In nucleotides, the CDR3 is TGTGCCAGCAGCCAGAGGGCAGGGGGGGGCTACACCTTC.

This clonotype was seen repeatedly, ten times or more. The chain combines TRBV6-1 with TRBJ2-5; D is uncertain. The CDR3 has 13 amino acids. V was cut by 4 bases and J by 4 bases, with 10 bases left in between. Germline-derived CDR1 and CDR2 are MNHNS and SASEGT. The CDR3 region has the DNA TGTGCCAGCAGTGGGATGTGGGGAGAGACCCAGTACTTC. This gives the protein CASSGMWGETQYF.

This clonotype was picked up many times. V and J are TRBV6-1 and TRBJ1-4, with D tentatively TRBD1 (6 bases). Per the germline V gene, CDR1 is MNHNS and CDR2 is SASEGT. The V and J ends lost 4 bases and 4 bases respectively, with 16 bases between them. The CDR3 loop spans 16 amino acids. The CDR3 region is CASSVRLGGGNEKLFF. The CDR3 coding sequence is TGTGCCAGCAGTGTTCGTCTGGGGGGCGGTAATGAAAAACTGTTTTTT.